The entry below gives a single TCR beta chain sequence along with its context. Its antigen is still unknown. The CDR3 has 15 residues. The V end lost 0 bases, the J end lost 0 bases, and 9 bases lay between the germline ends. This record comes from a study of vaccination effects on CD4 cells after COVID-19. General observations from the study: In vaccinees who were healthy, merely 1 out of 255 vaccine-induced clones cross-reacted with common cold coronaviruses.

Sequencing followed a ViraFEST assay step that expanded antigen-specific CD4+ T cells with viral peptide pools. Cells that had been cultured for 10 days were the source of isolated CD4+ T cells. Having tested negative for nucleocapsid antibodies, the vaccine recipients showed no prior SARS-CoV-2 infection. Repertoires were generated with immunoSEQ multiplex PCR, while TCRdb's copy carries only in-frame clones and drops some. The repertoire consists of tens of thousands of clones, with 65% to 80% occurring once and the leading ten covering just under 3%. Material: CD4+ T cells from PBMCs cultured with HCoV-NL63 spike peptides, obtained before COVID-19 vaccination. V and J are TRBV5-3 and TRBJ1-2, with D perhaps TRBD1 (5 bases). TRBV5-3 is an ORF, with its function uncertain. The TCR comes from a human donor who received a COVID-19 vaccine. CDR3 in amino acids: CARSLGDGANYGYTF. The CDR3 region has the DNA TGTGCCAGAAGCTTGGGGGACGGAGCTAACTATGGCTACACCTTC.